The table lists the clone carrying this T cell receptor (beta chain) with a count of one. Its antigen is not identified. The data derive from a study of PD-L1 blockade in urothelial cancer. Overall study findings and caveats: A pretreatment blood TCR clonality that fell below the median predicted better progression-free and overall survival.

Repertoires were generated with immunoSEQ multiplex PCR, while TCRdb's copy carries only in-frame clones and drops some. The table includes 100,000 to 150,000 clones, 86% detected once. Time point described: peripheral blood 6 weeks after treatment start. It was locally advanced or metastatic urothelial carcinoma that patients had. The study collected 1 to 8 samples per patient, pretreatment and on-treatment. The clonotype comes from a man aged 45-60 years with urothelial cancer. This specimen was PBMCs, taken around atezolizumab (anti-PD-L1) treatment.

CDR3 sequence (DNA): TGTGCCAGCAGTTTTGGAGGGGCGCGGTACTTC. Translated, it gives CASSFGGARYF. The gene calls are TRBV6-5 and TRBJ2-7; D might be TRBD2 (6 bases). The CDR3 contains 11 residues. Germline V CDR1 and CDR2: MNHEY, SVGAGI. Between the trimmed V and J ends, which lost 4 bases and 12 bases, there was a span of 13 bases.